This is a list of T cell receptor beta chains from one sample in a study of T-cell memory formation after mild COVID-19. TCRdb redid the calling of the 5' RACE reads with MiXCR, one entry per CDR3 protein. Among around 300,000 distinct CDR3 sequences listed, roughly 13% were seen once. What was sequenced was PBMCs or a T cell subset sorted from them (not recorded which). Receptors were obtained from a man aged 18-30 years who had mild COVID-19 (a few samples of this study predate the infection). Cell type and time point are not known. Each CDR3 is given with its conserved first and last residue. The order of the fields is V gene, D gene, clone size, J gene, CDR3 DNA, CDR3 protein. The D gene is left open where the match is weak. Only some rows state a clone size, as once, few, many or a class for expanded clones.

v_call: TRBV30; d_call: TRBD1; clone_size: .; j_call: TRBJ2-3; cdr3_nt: TGTGCGGCAGGGGGCCGGCTGTCGGCAGATACGCAGTATTTT; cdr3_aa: CAAGGRLSADTQYF
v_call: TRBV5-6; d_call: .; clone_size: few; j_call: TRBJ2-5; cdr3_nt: TGTGCCAGCAGCTTGTCAGGGCAGGCACGGGAGACCCAGTACTTC; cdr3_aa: CASSLSGQARETQYF
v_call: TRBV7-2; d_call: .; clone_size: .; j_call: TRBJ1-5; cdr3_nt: TGTGCCAGCAGCCAAGACGTCAGCAATCAGCCCCAGCATTTT; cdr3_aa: CASSQDVSNQPQHF
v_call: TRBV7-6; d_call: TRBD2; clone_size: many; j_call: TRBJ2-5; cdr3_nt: TGTGCCAGCACCTCTAGCGGGGGGGCCGGGGAGACCCAGTACTTC; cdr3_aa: CASTSSGGAGETQYF
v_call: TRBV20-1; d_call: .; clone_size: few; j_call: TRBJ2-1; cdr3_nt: TGCAGTGCTAGAGCGGCAACTGGGGCCTCTTACAATGAGCAGTTCTTC; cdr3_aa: CSARAATGASYNEQFF
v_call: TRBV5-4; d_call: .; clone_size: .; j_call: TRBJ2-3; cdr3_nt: TGTGCCAGCAGCTTGAGTAGTTACACAGATACGCAGTATTTT; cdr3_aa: CASSLSSYTDTQYF
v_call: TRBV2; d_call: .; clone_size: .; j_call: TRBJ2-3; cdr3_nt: TGTGCCAGCAGTGAAGGTGGGAGCGGACACACAGATACGCAGTATTTT; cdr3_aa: CASSEGGSGHTDTQYF
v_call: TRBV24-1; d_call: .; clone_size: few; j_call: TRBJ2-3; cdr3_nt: TGTGCCACCAGTGATACTGGGAGAGGCACAGATACGCAGTATTTT; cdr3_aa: CATSDTGRGTDTQYF
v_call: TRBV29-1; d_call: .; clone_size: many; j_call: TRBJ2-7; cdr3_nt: TGCAGCGTTGAGGATGGGACACCATCCACCTACGAGCAGTACTTC; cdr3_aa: CSVEDGTPSTYEQYF
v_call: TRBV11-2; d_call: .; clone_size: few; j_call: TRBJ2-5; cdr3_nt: TGTGCCAGCAGTTATTCCCGCTCAGGGTTCCAGTACTTC; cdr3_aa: CASSYSRSGFQYF
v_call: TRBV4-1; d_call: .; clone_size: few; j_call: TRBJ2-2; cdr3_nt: TGCGCCAGCAGCCAAGTTGCTAGCACCCCCGGGGAGCTGTTTTTT; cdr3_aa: CASSQVASTPGELFF
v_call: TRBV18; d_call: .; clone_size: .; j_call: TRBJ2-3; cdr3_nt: TGTGCCAGCTCACCAGGCGGGGAAGATACGCAGTATTTT; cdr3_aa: CASSPGGEDTQYF
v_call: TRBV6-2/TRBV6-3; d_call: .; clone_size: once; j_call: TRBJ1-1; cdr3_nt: TGTGCCAGCAGCCAGACATGGGAAGCTTTCTTT; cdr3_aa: CASSQTWEAFF
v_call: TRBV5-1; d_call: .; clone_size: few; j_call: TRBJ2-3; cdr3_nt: TGCGCCAGCAGCCGGCGATGGGGTTTAGGAGATACGCAGTATTTT; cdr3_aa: CASSRRWGLGDTQYF
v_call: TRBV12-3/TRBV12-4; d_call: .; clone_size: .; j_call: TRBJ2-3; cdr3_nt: TGTGCCAGCAGTTTAGAGGTCTACAGGGACCCCACAGATACGCAGTATTTT; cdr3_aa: CASSLEVYRDPTDTQYF
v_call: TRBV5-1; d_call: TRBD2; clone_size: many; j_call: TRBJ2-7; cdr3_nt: TGCGCCAGCAGCTTAGCAGCGGGACTTTACGAGCAGTACTTC; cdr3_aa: CASSLAAGLYEQYF
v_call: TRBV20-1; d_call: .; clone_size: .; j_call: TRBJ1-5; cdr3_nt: TGCAGTGCTCGAGGGGTACAGGAGACAGCGGGTCAGCCCCAGCATTTT; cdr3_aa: CSARGVQETAGQPQHF
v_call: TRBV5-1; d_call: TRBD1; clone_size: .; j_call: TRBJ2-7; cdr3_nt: TGCGCCAGCAGCTCACAGGGGACCTCTCTGAACGAGCAGTACTTC; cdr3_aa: CASSSQGTSLNEQYF
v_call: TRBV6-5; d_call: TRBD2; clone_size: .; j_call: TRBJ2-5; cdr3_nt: TGTGCCAGCAGCCTAACTAGCGGGGGGTACCAAGAGACCCAGTACTTC; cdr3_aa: CASSLTSGGYQETQYF
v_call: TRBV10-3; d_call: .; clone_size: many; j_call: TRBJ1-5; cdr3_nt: TGTGCCATCAGTGAGTCAGACGCCGGGCAGCCCCAGCATTTT; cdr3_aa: CAISESDAGQPQHF
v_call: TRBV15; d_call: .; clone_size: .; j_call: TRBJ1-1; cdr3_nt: TGTGCCACCAGCAGAGAGAGAGGGATGGTAGCTTTCTTT; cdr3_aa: CATSRERGMVAFF
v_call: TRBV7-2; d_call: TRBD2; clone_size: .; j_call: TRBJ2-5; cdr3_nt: TGTGCCAGCAGCTTAGGCATCCCGGCTAGCGGGGGGGCGGAGATCCAGTACTTC; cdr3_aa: CASSLGIPASGGAEIQYF
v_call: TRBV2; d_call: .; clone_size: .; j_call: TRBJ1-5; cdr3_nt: TGTGCCAGCAGTGGGGATCGACAGATCCTCCAGCCCCAGCATTTT; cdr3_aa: CASSGDRQILQPQHF
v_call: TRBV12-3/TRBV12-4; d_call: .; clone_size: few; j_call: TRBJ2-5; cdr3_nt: TGTGCCAGCAGCTGGCAGGAAGAGACCCAGTACTTC; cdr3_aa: CASSWQEETQYF
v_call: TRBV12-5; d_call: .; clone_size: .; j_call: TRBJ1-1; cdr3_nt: TGTGCTAGTGGGCAGGGGCAGGTGAACACTGAAGCTTTCTTT; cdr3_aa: CASGQGQVNTEAFF
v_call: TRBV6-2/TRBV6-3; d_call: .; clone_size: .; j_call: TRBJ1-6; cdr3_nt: TGTGCCAGCAGCTACTCCCGGGACGGTAATTCACCCCTCCACTTT; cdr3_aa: CASSYSRDGNSPLHF
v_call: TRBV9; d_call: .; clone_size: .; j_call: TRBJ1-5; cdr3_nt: TGTGCCAGCAGCAGGTCCCGAGGTAATCAGCCCCAGCATTTT; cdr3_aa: CASSRSRGNQPQHF
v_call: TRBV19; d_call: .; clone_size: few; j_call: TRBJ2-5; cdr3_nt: TGTGCCAGTAGTATTCGGGGGCAAGAGACCCAGTACTTC; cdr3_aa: CASSIRGQETQYF
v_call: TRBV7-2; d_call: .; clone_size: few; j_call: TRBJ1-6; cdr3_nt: TGTGCCAGCAGCTTCCAGGTCTCCTATAATTCACCCCTCCACTTT; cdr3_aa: CASSFQVSYNSPLHF
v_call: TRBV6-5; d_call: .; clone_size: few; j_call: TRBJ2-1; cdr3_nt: TGTGCCAGCAGCCCACTTCCTAGCGCCTTCGCCTACAATGAGCAGTTCTTC; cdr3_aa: CASSPLPSAFAYNEQFF
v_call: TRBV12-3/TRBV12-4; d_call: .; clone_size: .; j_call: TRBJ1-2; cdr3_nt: TGTGCCAGCAGGCCGGGAGCTAACTATGGCTACACCTTC; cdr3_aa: CASRPGANYGYTF
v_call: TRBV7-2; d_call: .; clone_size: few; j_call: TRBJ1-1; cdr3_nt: TGTGCCAGCAGCTTTGGGGGGGCTGAAGCTTTCTTT; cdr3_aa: CASSFGGAEAFF
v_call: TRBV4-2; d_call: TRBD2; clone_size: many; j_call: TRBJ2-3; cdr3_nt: TGTGCCAGCAGCCAAGCGGGACTAGCCCCCACAGATACGCAGTATTTT; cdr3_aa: CASSQAGLAPTDTQYF
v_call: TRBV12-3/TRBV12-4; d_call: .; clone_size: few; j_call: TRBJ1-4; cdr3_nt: TGTGCCAGCAGATCACCCCGGGGGCACGGTGAAAAACTGTTTTTT; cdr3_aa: CASRSPRGHGEKLFF
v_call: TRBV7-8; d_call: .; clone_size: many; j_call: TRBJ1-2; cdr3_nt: TGTGCCAGCAGCTTAAGACAGGAGTCCTATGGCTACACCTTC; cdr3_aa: CASSLRQESYGYTF
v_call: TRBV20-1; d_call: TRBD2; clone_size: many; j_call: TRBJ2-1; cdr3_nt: TGCAGTGCTAGAGCGGGACTAGCGGGCAATGAGCAGTTCTTC; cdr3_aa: CSARAGLAGNEQFF
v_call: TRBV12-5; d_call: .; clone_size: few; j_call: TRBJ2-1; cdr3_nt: TGTGCTAGTGGTTTGGCGGTTTGGGGTGAGCAGTTCTTC; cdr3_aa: CASGLAVWGEQFF
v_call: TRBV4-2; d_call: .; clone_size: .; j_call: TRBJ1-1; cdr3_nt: TGTGCCAGCAGCCAAGAAGGTAGGGACACTGAAGCTTTCTTT; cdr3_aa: CASSQEGRDTEAFF
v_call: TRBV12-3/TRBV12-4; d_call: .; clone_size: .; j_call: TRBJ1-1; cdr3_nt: TGTGCCAGCAGCCTCGAGGGGCCCGAGACTGAAGCTTTCTTT; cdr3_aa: CASSLEGPETEAFF
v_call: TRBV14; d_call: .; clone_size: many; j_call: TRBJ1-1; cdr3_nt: TGTGCCAGCAGCCAAGGGGGCGCCTTAAACACTGAAGCTTTCTTT; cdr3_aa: CASSQGGALNTEAFF
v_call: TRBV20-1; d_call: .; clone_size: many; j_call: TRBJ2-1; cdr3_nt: TGCAGTGCTAGAGATGGACGGGGACCCTACAATGAGCAGTTCTTC; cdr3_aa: CSARDGRGPYNEQFF
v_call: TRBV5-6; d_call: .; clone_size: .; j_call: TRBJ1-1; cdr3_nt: TGTGCCAGCAGGGTTATGGACACTGAAGCTTTCTTT; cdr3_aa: CASRVMDTEAFF
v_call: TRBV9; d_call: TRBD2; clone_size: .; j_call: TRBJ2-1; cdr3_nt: TGTGCCAGCAGCAAGCGGGGGGCCCCCGGCTCCTACAATGAGCAGTTCTTC; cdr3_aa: CASSKRGAPGSYNEQFF
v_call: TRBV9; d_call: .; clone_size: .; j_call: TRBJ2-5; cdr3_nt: TGTGCCAGCATCGTAGTCCTGGGGGAGACCCAGTACTTC; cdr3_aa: CASIVVLGETQYF
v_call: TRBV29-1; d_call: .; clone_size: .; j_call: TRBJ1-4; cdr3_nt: TGCAGCGTTGGGGGACAAGCTAATGAAAAACTGTTTTTT; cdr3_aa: CSVGGQANEKLFF
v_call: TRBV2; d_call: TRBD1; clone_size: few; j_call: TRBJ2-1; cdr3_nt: TGTGCCGGGGACAGGGCGCAGTTCTTC; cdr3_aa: CAGDRAQFF
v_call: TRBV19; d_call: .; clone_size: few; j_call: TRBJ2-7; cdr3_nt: TGTGCCAGTAGTATAACCCTCGGGCAGGCGACCTTCTACGAGCAGTACTTC; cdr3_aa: CASSITLGQATFYEQYF
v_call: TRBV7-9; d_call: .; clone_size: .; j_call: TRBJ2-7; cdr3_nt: TGTGCCAGCAGCTTAGTTGCGGGGGCGAGGGAGCAGTACTTC; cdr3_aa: CASSLVAGAREQYF
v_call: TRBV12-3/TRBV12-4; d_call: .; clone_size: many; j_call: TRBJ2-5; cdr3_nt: TGTGCCAGCAGTTTAAGCAATCAAGAGACCCAGTACTTC; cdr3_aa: CASSLSNQETQYF
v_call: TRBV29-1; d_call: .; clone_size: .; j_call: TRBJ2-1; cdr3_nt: TGCAGCTCCTCCCCCTTTGATGAGCAGTTCTTC; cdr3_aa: CSSSPFDEQFF
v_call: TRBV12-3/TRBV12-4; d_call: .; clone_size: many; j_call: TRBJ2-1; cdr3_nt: TGTGCCAGCCGTTCCATGGCAGGGCCTGGCAATGAGCAGTTCTTC; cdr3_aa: CASRSMAGPGNEQFF
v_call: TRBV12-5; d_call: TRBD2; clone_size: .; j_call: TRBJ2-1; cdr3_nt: TGTGCTAGTGGTTTGGTAGGACTAGCGGGGGGGGACAATGAGCAGTTCTTC; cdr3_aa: CASGLVGLAGGDNEQFF